Listed below are T cell receptor beta chains from one sample, sequenced in a study of neurological immune-mediated disorders. TCRdb processed the 5' RACE reads anew with MiXCR; each CDR3 protein has one entry. This table holds about 22,000 distinct CDR3 sequences, 10% found once. Material for sequencing was PBMCs. The receptors come from a woman aged 55 to 70 with HTLV-1-associated myelopathy (HAM/TSP). The CDR3 runs from the conserved cysteine through the conserved F or W. The D gene is left open where the match is weak. Only part of the rows carry a size: once, few, many, or a class if the clone is expanded.

clone size	V gene	J gene	CDR3 length	D gene	CDR3 protein	CDR3 DNA
.	TRBV10-3	TRBJ2-1	16	.	CAISERGPTPRGEQFF	TGTGCCATCAGTGAGCGGGGGCCGACTCCGAGGGGTGAGCAGTTCTTC
many	TRBV3-1	TRBJ1-3	16	.	CASSPHGGRGGNTIYF	TGTGCCAGCAGCCCCCACGGAGGCAGGGGAGGAAACACCATATATTTT
.	TRBV5-5	TRBJ2-1	17	.	CASSARGHNDVYNEQFF	TGTGCCAGCAGCGCGAGAGGGCACAATGACGTTTACAATGAGCAGTTCTTC
many	TRBV5-1	TRBJ1-2	17	.	CASSPNRPGAKGYGYTF	TGCGCCAGCAGCCCGAACCGCCCGGGGGCCAAGGGCTATGGCTACACCTTC
.	TRBV5-1	TRBJ2-3	18	.	CASSLSGSVGGLTDTQYF	TGCGCCAGCAGCTTGTCCGGTTCAGTGGGGGGTCTCACAGATACGCAGTATTTT
many	TRBV5-1	TRBJ2-5	14	.	CASSLALIQETQYF	TGCGCCAGCAGCTTGGCCCTGATTCAAGAGACCCAGTACTTC
medium-sized	TRBV20-1	TRBJ1-6	16	.	CSAREAEGRANSPLHF	TGCAGTGCTAGAGAGGCGGAGGGGCGCGCGAATTCACCCCTCCACTTT
many	TRBV2	TRBJ1-2	12	.	CASSETRYGYTF	TGTGCCAGCAGTGAAACCCGATATGGCTACACCTTC
many	TRBV10-3	TRBJ2-7	13	.	CAISTGYEREQYF	TGTGCCATCAGCACAGGATACGAACGCGAGCAGTACTTC
many	TRBV5-6	TRBJ1-4	14	.	CASSPGATNEKLFF	TGTGCCAGCAGCCCAGGGGCAACTAATGAAAAACTGTTTTTT
medium-sized	TRBV20-1	TRBJ1-4	15	TRBD1	CSAVENGQAQEKLFF	TGCAGTGCTGTGGAAAATGGACAGGCTCAAGAAAAACTGTTTTTT
many	TRBV29-1	TRBJ2-2	13	.	CSVGVTGTGELFF	TGCAGCGTGGGGGTGACGGGAACCGGGGAGCTGTTTTTT
many	TRBV10-3	TRBJ2-1	12	.	CAISRTSGEQFF	TGTGCCATCAGTAGAACATCCGGGGAGCAGTTCTTC
many	TRBV6-6	TRBJ1-3	16	TRBD1	CASRSQTGEVGNTIYF	TGTGCCAGCAGATCACAGACAGGGGAGGTTGGAAACACCATATATTTT
.	TRBV7-6	TRBJ2-2	12	.	CASSLALGELFF	TGTGCCAGCAGCTTAGCGTTAGGGGAGCTGTTTTTT
many	TRBV6-5	TRBJ1-4	15	.	CASSYYTGPNEKLFF	TGTGCCAGCAGTTACTATACGGGACCTAATGAAAAACTGTTTTTT
few	TRBV30	TRBJ1-2	12	.	CAWSRGAYGYTF	TGTGCCTGGAGTAGGGGAGCCTATGGCTACACCTTC
many	TRBV18	TRBJ2-5	17	.	CASSPSLLRQPRETQYF	TGTGCCAGCTCACCATCACTGCTGAGGCAGCCGCGGGAGACCCAGTACTTC
many	TRBV6-5	TRBJ1-1	14	.	CASSYPGTTGEAFF	TGTGCCAGCAGTTATCCGGGAACTACCGGTGAAGCTTTCTTT
many	TRBV20-1	TRBJ1-5	15	.	CSARGGFSGNQPQHF	TGCAGTGCTAGGGGAGGGTTTAGTGGCAATCAGCCCCAGCATTTT
few	TRBV11-2	TRBJ2-1	15	.	CASSLLRGHYNEQFF	TGTGCCAGCAGCTTGCTGCGGGGGCACTACAATGAGCAGTTCTTC
many	TRBV5-6	TRBJ1-1	13	.	CASSFSSNTEAFF	TGTGCCAGCAGCTTCTCCTCCAACACTGAAGCTTTCTTT
many	TRBV11-2	TRBJ1-2	16	.	CASSFTSHRTGAGYTF	TGTGCCAGCAGCTTTACCAGTCACAGGACGGGGGCTGGCTACACCTTC
many	TRBV29-1	TRBJ2-1	14	TRBD1	CSGIDRGAHNEQFF	TGCAGCGGCATCGACAGGGGTGCACACAATGAGCAGTTCTTC
few	TRBV11-2	TRBJ2-1	13	TRBD2	CASSLGTSGVQFF	TGTGCCAGCAGCTTAGGAACTAGCGGGGTGCAGTTCTTC
.	TRBV20-1	TRBJ2-2	15	.	CSAPPLEGGPGELFF	TGCAGTGCGCCACCTCTAGAGGGGGGGCCAGGGGAGCTGTTTTTT
.	TRBV20-1	TRBJ1-1	14	.	CSARNSGKLTEAFF	TGCAGTGCTAGAAATTCAGGGAAATTAACTGAAGCTTTCTTT
many	TRBV5-1	TRBJ2-3	17	TRBD2	CASSSYGLAGETDTQYF	TGCGCCAGCAGCTCCTACGGACTAGCGGGGGAGACAGATACGCAGTATTTT
many	TRBV9	TRBJ1-4	15	TRBD1	CASSDKTGTNEKLFF	TGTGCCAGCAGCGATAAGACAGGGACTAATGAAAAACTGTTTTTT
many	TRBV6-1	TRBJ2-5	14	TRBD1	CASSDSGGRETQYF	TGTGCCAGCAGTGACTCAGGGGGCCGGGAGACCCAGTACTTC
many	TRBV7-9	TRBJ1-6	14	.	CASSSGFGNSPLHF	TGTGCCAGCAGCTCCGGATTTGGTAATTCACCCCTCCACTTT
many	TRBV5-1	TRBJ1-1	17	TRBD1	CASSLGIRTGGEDEAFF	TGCGCCAGCAGCCTCGGAATCAGAACAGGGGGCGAAGATGAAGCTTTCTTT
many	TRBV20-1	TRBJ1-4	14	TRBD1	CSAGQGAQNEKLFF	TGCAGTGCAGGACAGGGGGCCCAAAATGAAAAACTGTTTTTT
.	TRBV12-3/TRBV12-4	TRBJ2-7	15	.	CASSLGGLTDSKQYF	TGTGCCAGCAGTTTAGGTGGCCTGACGGACTCCAAGCAGTACTTC
many	TRBV2	TRBJ2-5	14	.	CASSPDSGRETQYF	TGTGCCAGCAGCCCGGACAGCGGTCGGGAGACCCAGTACTTC
many	TRBV21-1	TRBJ2-1	13	.	CASSKWRDNEQFF	TGTGCCAGCAGCAAATGGCGGGACAATGAGCAGTTCTTC
many	TRBV10-3	TRBJ2-5	16	TRBD1	CAIRAGTGPTQETQYF	TGTGCCATCAGAGCCGGGACAGGGCCTACCCAAGAGACCCAGTACTTC
many	TRBV20-1	TRBJ2-2	13	.	CSARVQGPGELFF	TGCAGTGCTAGAGTCCAGGGCCCCGGGGAGCTGTTTTTT
many	TRBV29-1	TRBJ1-1	13	TRBD1	CSAQGQGYTEAFF	TGCAGCGCCCAGGGACAGGGATACACTGAAGCTTTCTTT
many	TRBV30	TRBJ2-4	12	.	CAWSLSRTKQYF	TGTGCCTGGAGTCTTAGTAGGACCAAGCAGTACTTC
many	TRBV5-1	TRBJ2-3	14	.	CASSLGAPTDTQYF	TGCGCCAGCAGCTTGGGGGCGCCGACAGATACGCAGTATTTT
many	TRBV5-1	TRBJ2-7	16	.	CASSLSGAGSSYEQYF	TGCGCCAGCAGCTTGTCTGGGGCGGGGTCCTCCTACGAGCAGTACTTC
many	TRBV30	TRBJ2-1	15	.	CAWQPGHRLFNEQFF	TGTGCCTGGCAACCGGGCCACAGGCTTTTCAATGAGCAGTTCTTC
many	TRBV12-3/TRBV12-4	TRBJ1-3	16	.	CASSLAGRISGNTIYF	TGTGCCAGCAGTTTAGCAGGCAGGATCTCTGGAAACACCATATATTTT
many	TRBV20-1	TRBJ1-5	17	TRBD1	CSARDPRDRGSNQPQHF	TGCAGTGCTAGAGATCCTCGGGACAGGGGCAGCAATCAGCCCCAGCATTTT
many	TRBV5-1	TRBJ1-2	13	TRBD1	CASTSDRGYGYTF	TGCGCCAGCACCTCAGACAGGGGCTATGGCTACACCTTC